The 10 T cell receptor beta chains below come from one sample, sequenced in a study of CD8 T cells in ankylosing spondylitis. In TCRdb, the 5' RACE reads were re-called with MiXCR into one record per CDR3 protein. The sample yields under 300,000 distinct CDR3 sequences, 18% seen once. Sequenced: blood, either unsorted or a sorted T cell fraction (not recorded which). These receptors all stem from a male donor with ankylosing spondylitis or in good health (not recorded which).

The CDR3 protein is CATSRDMTSGSYEQYF. The CDR3 DNA reads as TGTGCCACCAGCAGAGATATGACTAGCGGGAGCTACGAGCAGTACTTC. The gene calls are TRBV15 and TRBJ2-7; 12 bases align to TRBD2. V was clipped by 0 bases and J by 3 bases; unmatched bases: 3. In germline, CDR1 is LNHNV, CDR2 YYDKDF (reference sequence). The CDR3 has 16 residues. The full variable domain, rest sourced from reference TRBV15 and TRBJ2-7, is DAMVIQNPRYQVTQFGKPVTLSCSQTLNHNVMYWYQQKSSQAPKLLFHYYDKDFNNEADTPDNFQSRRPNTSFCFLDIRSPGLGDTAMYLCATSRDMTSGSYEQYFGPGTRLTVT.

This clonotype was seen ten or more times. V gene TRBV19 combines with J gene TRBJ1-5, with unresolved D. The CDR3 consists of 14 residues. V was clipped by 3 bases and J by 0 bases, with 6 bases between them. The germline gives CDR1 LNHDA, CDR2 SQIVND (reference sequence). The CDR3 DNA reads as TGTGCCAGTAGTATCCAGTATAGCAATCAGCCCCAGCATTTT. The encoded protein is CASSIQYSNQPQHF.

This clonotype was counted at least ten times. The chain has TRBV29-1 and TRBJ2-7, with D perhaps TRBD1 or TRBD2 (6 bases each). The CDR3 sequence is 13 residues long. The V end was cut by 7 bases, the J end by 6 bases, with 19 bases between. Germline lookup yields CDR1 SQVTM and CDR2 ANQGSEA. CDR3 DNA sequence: TGCAGCGGCCAGGAGGGGGTGCTTAGCGAGCAGTACTTC. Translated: CSGQEGVLSEQYF.

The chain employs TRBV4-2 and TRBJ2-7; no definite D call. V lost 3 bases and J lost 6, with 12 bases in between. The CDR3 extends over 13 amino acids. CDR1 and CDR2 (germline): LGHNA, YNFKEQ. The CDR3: CASSQLYSPEQYF. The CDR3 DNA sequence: TGTGCCAGCAGCCAGCTTTACTCCCCCGAGCAGTACTTC.

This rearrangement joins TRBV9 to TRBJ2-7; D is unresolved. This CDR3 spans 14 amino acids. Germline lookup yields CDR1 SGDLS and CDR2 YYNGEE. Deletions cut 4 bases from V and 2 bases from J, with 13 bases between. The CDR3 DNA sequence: TGTGCCAGCAGCACCCCCGGTCGGGCCTACGAGCAGTACTTC. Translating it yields CASSTPGRAYEQYF.

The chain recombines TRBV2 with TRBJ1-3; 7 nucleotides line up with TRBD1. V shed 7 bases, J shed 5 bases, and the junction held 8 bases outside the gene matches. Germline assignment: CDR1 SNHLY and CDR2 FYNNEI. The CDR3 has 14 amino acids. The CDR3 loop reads CASTDSGGRNTIYF. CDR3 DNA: TGTGCCAGCACCGACTCAGGGGGTAGAAACACCATATATTTT.

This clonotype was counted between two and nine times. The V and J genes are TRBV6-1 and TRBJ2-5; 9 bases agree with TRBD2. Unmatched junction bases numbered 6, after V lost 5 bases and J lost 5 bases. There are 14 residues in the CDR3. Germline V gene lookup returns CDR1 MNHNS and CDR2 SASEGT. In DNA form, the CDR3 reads TGTGCCAGCAGTCAGACTAGCGGCGGGGAGACCCAGTACTTC. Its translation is CASSQTSGGETQYF.

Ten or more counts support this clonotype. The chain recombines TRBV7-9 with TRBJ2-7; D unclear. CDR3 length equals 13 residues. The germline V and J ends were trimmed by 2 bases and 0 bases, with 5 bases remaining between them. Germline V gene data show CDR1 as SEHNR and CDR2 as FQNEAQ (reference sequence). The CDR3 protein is CASSLKDSYEQYF. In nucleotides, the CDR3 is TGTGCCAGCAGCTTAAAGGACTCCTACGAGCAGTACTTC.

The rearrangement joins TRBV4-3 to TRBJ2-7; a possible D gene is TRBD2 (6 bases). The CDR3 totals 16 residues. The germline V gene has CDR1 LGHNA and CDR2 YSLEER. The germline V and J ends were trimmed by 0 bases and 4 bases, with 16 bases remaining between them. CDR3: CASSQDLGLGSYEQYF. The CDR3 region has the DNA TGCGCCAGCAGCCAAGATCTGGGACTGGGATCTTACGAGCAGTACTTC.

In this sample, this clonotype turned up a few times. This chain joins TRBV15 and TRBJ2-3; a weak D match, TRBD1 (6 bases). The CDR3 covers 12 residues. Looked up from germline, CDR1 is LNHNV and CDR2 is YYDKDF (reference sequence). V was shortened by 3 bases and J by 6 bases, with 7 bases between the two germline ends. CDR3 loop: CATSRDSDTQYF. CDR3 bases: TGTGCCACCAGCAGGGACAGTGATACGCAGTATTTT.